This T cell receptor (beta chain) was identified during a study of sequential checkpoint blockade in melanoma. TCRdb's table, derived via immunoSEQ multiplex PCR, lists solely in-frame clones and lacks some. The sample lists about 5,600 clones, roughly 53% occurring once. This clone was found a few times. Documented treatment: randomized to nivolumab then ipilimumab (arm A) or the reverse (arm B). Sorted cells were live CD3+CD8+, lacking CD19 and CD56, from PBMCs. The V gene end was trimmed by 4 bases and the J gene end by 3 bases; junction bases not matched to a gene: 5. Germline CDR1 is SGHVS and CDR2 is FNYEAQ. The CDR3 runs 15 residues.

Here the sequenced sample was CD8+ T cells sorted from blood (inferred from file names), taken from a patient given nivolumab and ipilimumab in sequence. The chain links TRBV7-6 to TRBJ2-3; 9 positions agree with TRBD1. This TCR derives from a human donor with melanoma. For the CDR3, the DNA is TGTGCCAGCAGCTCCGGGACAGGGAGTACAGATACGCAGTATTTT. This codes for CASSSGTGSTDTQYF.